This TCR beta chain was obtained from a study of control samples from healthy donors and cancer patients. The CDR3 totals 14 residues. Using immunoSEQ multiplex PCR, the repertoire was profiled, and TCRdb retains in-frame clones only, with some absent. The sample shows roughly 160,000 clones, 95% to 96% of them seen only once. The sequenced sample was blood. V is TRBV21-1 and J is TRBJ1-1; the table's D call, TRBD1, has no DNA check behind it. TRBV21-1 is shown as a pseudogene. This clonotype was obtained from a woman younger than 45 in good health. Here the CDR3 DNA reads TGTGCCAGCAGCAACCCGACACCGAACACTGAAGCTTTCTTT. Residues: CASSNPTPNTEAFF.